The entry that follows covers one T cell receptor (beta chain) sequence. The antigen remains unidentified. Primers: 60 Vbeta forward and 13 Jbeta reverse. Clones were sequenced by immunoSEQ multiplex PCR, and TCRdb holds only the in-frame ones, with some missing. The table lists 100,000 to 150,000 clones, 80% of them singletons. This CDR3 is 13 amino acids long. Germline V gene lookup returns CDR1 SGHTA and CDR2 FQGNSA. The V and J ends lost 4 bases and 4 bases, in that order; junction bases with no gene match: 2. The record originates from a study of cytomegalovirus exposure and HLA in healthy donors. Study-level results: Specificity of three CMV-associated chains for CMV antigens was verified in vitro.

The sample consisted of PBMCs. V is TRBV7-2 and J is TRBJ1-2; 8 bases agree with TRBD1. The origin of this receptor is a man between 25 and 39 years old in good health and CMV-seropositive. The CDR3 loop is CASSWTGTYGYTF. As DNA, the CDR3 is TGTGCCAGCAGCTGGACAGGGACCTATGGCTACACCTTC.